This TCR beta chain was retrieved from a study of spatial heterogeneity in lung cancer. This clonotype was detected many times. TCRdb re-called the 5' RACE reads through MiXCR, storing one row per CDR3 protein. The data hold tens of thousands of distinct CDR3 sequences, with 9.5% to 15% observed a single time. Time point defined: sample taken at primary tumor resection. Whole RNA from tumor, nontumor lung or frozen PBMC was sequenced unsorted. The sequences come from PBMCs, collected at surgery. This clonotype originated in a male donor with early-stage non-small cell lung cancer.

In nucleotides, the CDR3 is TGTGCCAGCAGTGCCTCGTTATGGGCGGAGGGGGAGACCCAGTACTTC. The encoded protein is CASSASLWAEGETQYF. V usage is TRBV27 and J usage is TRBJ2-5; TRBD2 is a possible D gene (6 bases). Germline CDR1 reads MNHEY; CDR2 reads SMNVEV (reference sequence). This CDR3 region has 16 residues. The V end lost 5 bases, the J end lost 5 bases, and 21 bases lay between the germline ends.